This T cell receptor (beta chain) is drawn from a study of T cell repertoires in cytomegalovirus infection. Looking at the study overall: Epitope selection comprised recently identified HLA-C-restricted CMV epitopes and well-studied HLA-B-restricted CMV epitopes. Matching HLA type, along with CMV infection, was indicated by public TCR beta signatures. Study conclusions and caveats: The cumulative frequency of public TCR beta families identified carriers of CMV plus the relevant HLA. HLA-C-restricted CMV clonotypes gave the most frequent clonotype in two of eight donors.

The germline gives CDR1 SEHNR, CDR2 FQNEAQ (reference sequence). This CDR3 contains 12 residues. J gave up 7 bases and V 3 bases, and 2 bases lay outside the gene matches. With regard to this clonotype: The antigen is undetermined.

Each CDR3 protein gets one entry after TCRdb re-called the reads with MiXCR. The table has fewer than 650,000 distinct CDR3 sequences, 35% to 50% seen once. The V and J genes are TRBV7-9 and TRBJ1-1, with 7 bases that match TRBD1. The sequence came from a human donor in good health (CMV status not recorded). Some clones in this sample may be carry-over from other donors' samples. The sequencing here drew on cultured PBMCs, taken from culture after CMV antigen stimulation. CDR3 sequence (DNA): TGTGCCAGCAGCTTGTGGGACAGTGAAGCTTTCTTT. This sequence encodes CASSLWDSEAFF.